This T cell receptor beta chain comes out of a study of blood T cell repertoires in COVID-19. As for the study in general: Sites across the United States, Italy and Spain contributed samples from acute and convalescent COVID-19. T cells, B-cell-depleted T cells, or PBMCs supplied cDNA or gDNA.

Per the original methods: Using reference gene primer amplification, nucleated cell counts were estimated. Only in-frame clones appear in the TCRdb table, and some are missing; sequencing was by immunoSEQ multiplex PCR. V, J and clone size were drawn from that table, and D and trimming were deduced from the DNA. The data hold about 140,000 clones, with approximately 86% observed a single time. Trimming removed 3 bases from V and 5 bases from J; junction bases left unmatched: 14. Germline V gene sequence: CDR1 SGHTA, CDR2 FQGNSA. This CDR3 has 17 amino acids. The receptor was isolated from a man aged 65 to 79 with acute or convalescent COVID-19. V is TRBV7-2 and J is TRBJ2-7, with 9 bases aligning to TRBD2. Material for sequencing was peripheral blood. This CDR3 is CASSFAPGLAGSNEQYF. DNA of the CDR3: TGTGCCAGCAGCTTCGCGCCGGGACTAGCCGGCTCAAACGAGCAGTACTTC.